The 7 T cell receptor beta chains listed next were all sequenced from one sample in a study of T cells in severe cutaneous drug reactions. Libraries were made by iRepertoire multiplex PCR with TCR subtype-specific primers for bulk and single-cell sequencing. TCRdb reprocessed the multiplex PCR reads, with one entry per CDR3 protein and no DNA. The sample data list approximately 20,000 distinct CDR3 sequences. Carbamazepine had induced Stevens-Johnson syndrome or toxic epidermal necrolysis in the sequenced donors. The sequencing input was PBMCs. Every receptor here comes from a human donor with toxic epidermal necrolysis, a severe cutaneous drug reaction.

The rearrangement links TRBV7-8 to TRBJ1-1; as DNA is missing, the TRBD1 call by TCRdb cannot be tested. The V gene's germline CDR1 is SGHVS and CDR2 FQNEAQ. CDR3 size: 13 residues. The CDR3 sequence: CASSPGVGTEAFF.

J is TRBJ2-7 and V is TRBV19. There are 15 residues in the CDR3. CDR1 and CDR2 from the germline V gene are LNHDA and SQIVND (reference sequence). This CDR3 reads CASSISVRDPYEQYF.

The chain has TRBV5-1 and TRBJ2-7. Germline CDR1 is SGHRS and CDR2 is YFSETQ. This CDR3 is built from 11 residues. The CDR3 region is CASSLAGNNYF. The full variable domain, its missing parts supplied by reference TRBV5-1 and TRBJ2-7, is KAGVTQTPRYLIKTRGQQVTLSCSPISGHRSVSWYQQTPGQGLQFLFEYFSETQRNKGNFPGRFSGRQFSNSRSEMNVSTLELGDSALYLCASSLAGNNYFGPGTRLTVT.

This clonotype shows up as medium-sized by frequency. This chain connects TRBV6-5 to TRBJ2-7; lacking DNA, the TRBD2 call made by TCRdb goes unchecked. The CDR3 is 16 residues long. From germline, CDR1 is MNHEY and CDR2 SVGAGI. The chain's CDR3 is CASSLGPGLAGDEQYF.

The rearrangement links TRBV7-2 to TRBJ2-1; the TCRdb call, TRBD2, lacks DNA for checking. Germline V gene lookup returns CDR1 SGHTA and CDR2 FQGNSA. The CDR3 spans 20 residues. CDR3 sequence reads: CASSTAGTSGRTQLGDEQFF.

This chain uses TRBV24-1 with TRBJ2-5; there is no DNA to check the TCRdb D call of TRBD1. The CDR3 length is 14 residues. CDR1 is KGHDR, CDR2 SFDVKD, per germline. CDR3 amino acids: CATSDPGQRETQYF.

Frequency places this clonotype as medium-sized. The rearrangement uses TRBV9 and TRBJ2-7; TCRdb gives TRBD2 as the D gene, but with no DNA this cannot be confirmed. Germline V gene lookup returns CDR1 SGDLS and CDR2 YYNGEE. The CDR3 extends over 15 amino acids. The CDR3: CASSPRTSGRYEQYF.